This T cell receptor beta chain was identified during a study of CD4 and CD8 cells across lung adenocarcinoma regions. This CDR3 contains 14 residues. V dropped 8 bases and J dropped 3 bases, with 14 bases sitting between them. The germline V gene has CDR1 MNHNS and CDR2 SASEGT. MiXCR was run by TCRdb on the PCR reads, yielding one entry per CDR3 protein. The sample has 5,000 to 8,000 distinct CDR3 sequences; around 48% are singletons. Donors had localized lung adenocarcinoma, a non-small cell lung cancer. Relative to its sample, this clonotype is medium-sized. The chain carries TRBV6-1 and TRBJ2-1; possible D gene TRBD1, 5 bases. The sample taken for sequencing was CD8+ T cells from the center of a lung tumor. The TCR comes from a female donor with lung adenocarcinoma. The CD4 and CD8 labels of this study may be unreliable. CDR3 sequence: CASAKGQDYNEQFF. CDR3 coding DNA: TGTGCCAGCGCGAAGGGGCAGGACTACAATGAGCAGTTCTTC.